In this sample, the clone carrying this TCR beta chain turned up a few times. Its antigen is currently unknown. Germline assignment: CDR1 MGHDK and CDR2 SYGVNS. The CDR3 loop spans 16 amino acids. V shed 3 bases and J shed 6 bases, with 20 bases lying between them. This entry comes from a study of T cells in Graves' hyperthyroidism and ophthalmopathy. RNA transcripts were the template for amplifying TCR beta CDR3 regions. First-round RT-PCR with HTBI primers amplified the TCR CDR3 region. Using its own MiXCR run on the multiplex PCR reads, TCRdb lists one record per CDR3 protein. The table has 300,000 to 400,000 distinct CDR3 sequences, approximately 17% seen once. Study results and caveats: Before onset, ophthalmopathy was predicted by the model a median approximately 6.5 months earlier. Blood held most thyroid clonotypes expanded above 0.001 frequency.

The specimen sequenced was blood. J is TRBJ1-2 and V is TRBV25-1; D is perhaps TRBD1 (6 bases). The receptor comes from a man aged 18 to 35 with Graves' ophthalmopathy. This CDR3 is CASSDPGTPGRDGYTF. For the CDR3, the DNA is TGTGCCAGCAGTGACCCCGGGACACCTGGGAGGGATGGCTACACCTTC.